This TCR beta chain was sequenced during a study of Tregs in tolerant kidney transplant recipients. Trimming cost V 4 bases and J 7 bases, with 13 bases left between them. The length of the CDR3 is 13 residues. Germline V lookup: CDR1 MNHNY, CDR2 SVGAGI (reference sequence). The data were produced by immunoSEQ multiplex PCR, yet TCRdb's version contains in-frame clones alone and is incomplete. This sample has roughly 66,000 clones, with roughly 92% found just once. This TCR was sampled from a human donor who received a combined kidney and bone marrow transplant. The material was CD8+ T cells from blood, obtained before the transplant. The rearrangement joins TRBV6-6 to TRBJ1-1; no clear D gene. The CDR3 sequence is CASSFPQTDEAFF. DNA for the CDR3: TGTGCCAGCAGTTTTCCCCAAACTGATGAAGCTTTCTTT.